This is a list of T cell receptor beta chains from one sample in a study of low-dose radiotherapy and immunotherapy resistance in tumors. Each CDR3 protein is one row after TCRdb ran MiXCR on the reads. The repertoire consists of approximately 45,000 distinct CDR3 sequences, with around 25% occurring once and the leading ten covering over 9%. Sequences were derived from PBMCs, sampled after low-dose radiotherapy plus immunotherapy. The origin of the receptors is a male donor with prostate cancer. CDR3s include the opening cysteine and the closing phenylalanine or tryptophan.

j_call: TRBJ2-7; cdr3_length: 16; v_call: TRBV28; cdr3_aa: CASSNLAGTGGNEQYF
j_call: TRBJ1-4; cdr3_length: 16; v_call: TRBV5-4; cdr3_aa: CASSSGTGATNEKLFF
j_call: TRBJ2-7; cdr3_length: 13; v_call: TRBV5-1; cdr3_aa: CASSLSGDGEQYF
j_call: TRBJ2-7; cdr3_length: 14; v_call: TRBV2; cdr3_aa: CASSWDTTSYEQYF
j_call: TRBJ2-7; cdr3_length: 13; v_call: TRBV18; cdr3_aa: CASLESGFDEQYF
j_call: TRBJ2-6; cdr3_length: 15; v_call: TRBV30; cdr3_aa: CAWSADISGANVLTF
j_call: TRBJ2-1; cdr3_length: 14; v_call: TRBV20-1; cdr3_aa: CSAGSATGGNEQFF
j_call: TRBJ2-2; cdr3_length: 15; v_call: TRBV12-3/TRBV12-4; cdr3_aa: CASSLAGQGAGELFF
j_call: TRBJ2-1; cdr3_length: 11; v_call: TRBV28; cdr3_aa: CASRLKNEQFF
j_call: TRBJ2-2; cdr3_length: 14; v_call: TRBV20-1; cdr3_aa: CSASGQGATGELFF
j_call: TRBJ2-7; cdr3_length: 13; v_call: TRBV28; cdr3_aa: CASSLRDTHEQYF
j_call: TRBJ2-5; cdr3_length: 17; v_call: TRBV7-8; cdr3_aa: CASSLRTRRYVQETQYF
j_call: TRBJ2-2; cdr3_length: 15; v_call: TRBV23-1; cdr3_aa: CASSHGRGPGELFFF
j_call: TRBJ2-7; cdr3_length: 12; v_call: TRBV29-1; cdr3_aa: CSAREGAYEQYF
j_call: TRBJ2-3; cdr3_length: 12; v_call: TRBV5-1; cdr3_aa: CASSSSTDTQYF
j_call: TRBJ2-7; cdr3_length: 14; v_call: TRBV5-6; cdr3_aa: CASSAGLAGVEQYF
j_call: TRBJ2-3; cdr3_length: 16; v_call: TRBV5-4; cdr3_aa: CASGTGGGGTTDTQYF
j_call: TRBJ2-2; cdr3_length: 11; v_call: TRBV14; cdr3_aa: CASSHDRELFF
j_call: TRBJ2-3; cdr3_length: 14; v_call: TRBV6-6; cdr3_aa: CASSYSFGSSTQYF
j_call: TRBJ1-3; cdr3_length: 15; v_call: TRBV7-9; cdr3_aa: CASSPTGGTGNTIYF
j_call: TRBJ1-5; cdr3_length: 14; v_call: TRBV6-5; cdr3_aa: CASRPGQHNQPQHF
j_call: TRBJ2-7; cdr3_length: 14; v_call: TRBV28; cdr3_aa: CASRGGQGPLEQYF
j_call: TRBJ1-2; cdr3_length: 16; v_call: TRBV30; cdr3_aa: CAWSKAGNAANYGYTF
j_call: TRBJ1-3; cdr3_length: 15; v_call: TRBV18; cdr3_aa: CASSPLKDSGNTIYF
j_call: TRBJ2-1; cdr3_length: 13; v_call: TRBV27; cdr3_aa: CASSPGFYNEQFF
j_call: TRBJ1-1; cdr3_length: 24; v_call: TRBV6-6; cdr3_aa: CASTNQTSMYLCASREGAVTEAFF
j_call: TRBJ2-1; cdr3_length: 15; v_call: TRBV19; cdr3_aa: CASSAPGQGDNEQFF
j_call: TRBJ2-7; cdr3_length: 14; v_call: TRBV20-1; cdr3_aa: CSAYAPWGIHEQYF
j_call: TRBJ1-1; cdr3_length: 13; v_call: TRBV27; cdr3_aa: CATSLNANTEAFF
j_call: TRBJ1-5; cdr3_length: 16; v_call: TRBV28; cdr3_aa: CASSPGWQVSNQPQHF
j_call: TRBJ2-4; cdr3_length: 14; v_call: TRBV7-2; cdr3_aa: CASSLSEGKNIQYF
j_call: TRBJ2-7; cdr3_length: 13; v_call: TRBV5-4; cdr3_aa: CASSAQGAAEQYF
j_call: TRBJ1-1; cdr3_length: 20; v_call: TRBV6-2/TRBV6-3; cdr3_aa: CASSYSRGPLEGIINTEAFF
j_call: TRBJ1-2; cdr3_length: 15; v_call: TRBV5-4; cdr3_aa: CASSLPGIAGGGYTF
j_call: TRBJ1-1; cdr3_length: 15; v_call: TRBV29-1; cdr3_aa: CSVEKSLAWDTEAFF
j_call: TRBJ2-3; cdr3_length: 15; v_call: TRBV25-1; cdr3_aa: CASTGTSGPRGAQYF
j_call: TRBJ1-2; cdr3_length: 15; v_call: TRBV9; cdr3_aa: CASSKRETWDYGYTF
j_call: TRBJ2-7; cdr3_length: 14; v_call: TRBV28; cdr3_aa: CASSTDPSSYEQYF
j_call: TRBJ2-5; cdr3_length: 17; v_call: TRBV6-2/TRBV6-3; cdr3_aa: CASSWGPGNPYQETQYF
j_call: TRBJ2-1; cdr3_length: 15; v_call: TRBV4-1; cdr3_aa: CPSSRILGTAGLQFF
j_call: TRBJ2-5; cdr3_length: 14; v_call: TRBV5-1; cdr3_aa: CASSFSRTQETQYF
j_call: TRBJ2-3; cdr3_length: 15; v_call: TRBV5-6; cdr3_aa: CASTFSTGPRDTQYF
j_call: TRBJ2-5; cdr3_length: 11; v_call: TRBV5-1; cdr3_aa: CASRAEETQYF
j_call: TRBJ1-1; cdr3_length: 15; v_call: TRBV7-2; cdr3_aa: CASSSIPGGGTEAFF
j_call: TRBJ2-7; cdr3_length: 15; v_call: TRBV7-9; cdr3_aa: CASSFPGTESYEQYF
j_call: TRBJ2-1; cdr3_length: 15; v_call: TRBV27; cdr3_aa: CASSRTSGLNNEQFF
j_call: TRBJ2-5; cdr3_length: 16; v_call: TRBV4-1; cdr3_aa: CASSTPGSPPRETQYF
j_call: TRBJ2-5; cdr3_length: 14; v_call: TRBV5-1; cdr3_aa: CASSSGGVQETQYF
j_call: TRBJ2-1; cdr3_length: 14; v_call: TRBV10-3; cdr3_aa: CAISTTVKDNEQFF
j_call: TRBJ2-7; cdr3_length: 15; v_call: TRBV28; cdr3_aa: CASSLDRLTTYEQYF
j_call: TRBJ1-5; cdr3_length: 17; v_call: TRBV10-3; cdr3_aa: CAISDADSRSGNQPQHF
j_call: TRBJ2-1; cdr3_length: 16; v_call: TRBV18; cdr3_aa: CASSPPSGGAQGEQFF
j_call: TRBJ1-1; cdr3_length: 17; v_call: TRBV19; cdr3_aa: CASSGYRGMGGGAEAFF